These 18 T cell receptor beta chains were all obtained from the same sample, sequenced in a study of CD8 T cells in ankylosing spondylitis. TCRdb itself ran the 5' RACE reads through MiXCR, one entry per CDR3 protein. The repertoire holds some 840,000 distinct CDR3 sequences, 10% to 15% seen once, with 0.51% in the top ten. Overall study findings and caveats: A motif in TCR beta, a set of 8 or 9 highly homologous variants, appeared characteristic of ankylosing spondylitis blood.

Antigens of these TCRs are unknown. Sequenced material: blood, either unsorted or a sorted T cell fraction (not recorded which). These receptors originate from a male donor with ankylosing spondylitis.

This clonotype was counted many times. The gene calls are TRBV15 and TRBJ2-1, with D possibly matching TRBD1 (6 bases). CDR3 length equals 13 residues. V was shortened by 9 bases and J by 0 bases, with 9 bases between the two germline ends. Germline values: CDR1 LNHNV, CDR2 YYDKDF (reference sequence). This CDR3 is CATGQNSYNEQFF. The CDR3 region has the DNA TGTGCCACTGGACAGAACTCCTACAATGAGCAGTTCTTC.

CDR3 nucleotide sequence: TGTGCCAGCAGCTTCGAGGGGAGCCCAGATACGCAGTATTTT. Encoded protein: CASSFEGSPDTQYF. The J gene is TRBJ2-3, the V gene TRBV7-3, with D possibly being TRBD1 or TRBD2 (5 bases each). The CDR3 length is 14 residues. Germline CDR1 is SGHTA and CDR2 is FQGTGA. V was cut by 3 bases and J by 4 bases, with 11 bases left in between.

This clonotype was counted at least ten times. V and J are TRBV18 and TRBJ2-3; D is undetermined. The germline CDR1 and CDR2 sequences are KGHSH and LQKENI. The V and J ends lost 8 bases and 0 bases respectively, with 6 bases between them. The CDR3 is made up of 12 amino acids. Written as DNA, the CDR3 is TGTGCCAGCAGCCCTAGCACAGATACGCAGTATTTT. This translates into CASSPSTDTQYF.

This clonotype has ten or more counts. The chain carries TRBV5-6 and TRBJ2-5; 10 nucleotides align to TRBD1. Germline V lookup: CDR1 SGHDT, CDR2 YYEEEE. The V segment lost 2 bases and the J segment 3 bases; nucleotides outside the gene matches: 4. The CDR3 length is 15 residues. Here the CDR3 DNA reads TGTGCCAGCAGCTTCGCCGGGACAGGGGAAGAGACCCAGTACTTC. It specifies CASSFAGTGEETQYF.

This clonotype has more than one count but fewer than ten. The J gene is TRBJ2-1, the V gene TRBV4-3, with 9 bases identical to TRBD2. J was trimmed by 3 bases and V by 4 bases; bases with no gene match: 13. Germline CDR1 is LGHNA and CDR2 is YSLEER. The CDR3 spans 18 residues. CDR3 DNA: TGCGCCAGCAGCCTGAAACCGGCCGGGACTAGCAACTACAATGAGCAGTTCTTC. Translation gives CASSLKPAGTSNYNEQFF.

This CDR3 reads CASINRAGVFGNEQFF. The CDR3 bases are TGTGCCAGCATTAACCGCGCGGGGGTGTTTGGCAATGAGCAGTTCTTC. V usage is TRBV27 and J usage is TRBJ2-1, with 7 bases matching TRBD2. V shed 7 bases, J shed 6 bases, and the junction held 15 bases outside the gene matches. The CDR3 contains 16 residues. Germline lookup yields CDR1 MNHEY and CDR2 SMNVEV (reference sequence).

This clonotype was seen a handful of times. This sequence joins TRBV12-3 or TRBV12-4 and TRBJ1-2; TRBD1 matches 9 bases. The CDR3 is 14 amino acids. V shed 5 bases, J shed 8 bases, and the junction held 9 bases outside the gene matches. The CDR3 protein is CASSATGGAWGYTF. CDR3 nucleotide sequence: TGTGCCAGCAGTGCTACAGGGGGCGCATGGGGCTACACCTTC.

This clonotype was found a few times. The chain combines TRBV5-1 with TRBJ2-7, with 8 bases fitting TRBD1. V dropped 0 bases and J dropped 2; count of bases not matched to a gene: 10. Germline CDR1 reads SGHRS; CDR2 reads YFSETQ. The CDR3 is 17 residues long. The CDR3 loop reads CASSLVTGGDSTYEQYF. The CDR3 DNA reads TGCGCCAGCAGCTTGGTCACAGGGGGAGACTCAACCTACGAGCAGTACTTC. Drawing the rest from reference TRBV5-1 and TRBJ2-7, the complete variable domain is KAGVTQTPRYLIKTRGQQVTLSCSPISGHRSVSWYQQTPGQGLQFLFEYFSETQRNKGNFPGRFSGRQFSNSRSEMNVSTLELGDSALYLCASSLVTGGDSTYEQYFGPGTRLTVT.

This clonotype was counted many times. The chain uses TRBV5-1 and TRBJ2-1; TRBD2 matches at 10 bases. Germline CDR1 SGHRS, CDR2 YFSETQ. This CDR3 spans 15 amino acids. Trimming at V came to 4 bases and at J to 4 bases, leaving 5 bases not matched to a gene. CDR3 nucleotides: TGCGCCAGCAGCCGTGGACTAGCGGTGTACAATGAGCAGTTCTTC. Its translation: CASSRGLAVYNEQFF.

This clonotype was seen repeatedly, ten times or more. The chain joins TRBV29-1 to TRBJ2-3; D might be TRBD2 (6 bases). There are 15 residues in the CDR3. Germline V gives CDR1 SQVTM, CDR2 ANQGSEA. V shed 3 bases and J shed 0 bases, with 13 bases lying between them. In nucleotides, the CDR3 is TGCAGCGTTGACGGAGGGTTAACTAGCACAGATACGCAGTATTTT. Translating gives CSVDGGLTSTDTQYF.

This clonotype was seen many times. The gene calls are TRBV20-1 and TRBJ1-5, with TRBD1 matching 8 bases. This CDR3 contains 14 residues. Trimming at V came to 5 bases and at J to 1 base, leaving 4 bases not matched to a gene. Germline CDR1 reads DFQATT; CDR2 reads SNEGSKA (reference sequence). The CDR3 reads CSAEGDRSNQPQHF. CDR3 sequence (DNA): TGCAGTGCTGAGGGGGACAGGAGCAATCAGCCCCAGCATTTT.

This clonotype was found a few times. The chain uses TRBV12-3 or TRBV12-4 and TRBJ1-1, with no clear D. The CDR3 contains 14 residues. Trimming stripped 3 bases from V and 3 bases from J, with 11 bases between. Here the CDR3 DNA reads TGTGCCAGCAGTTTGACTGGGTTGGACACTGAAGCTTTCTTT. Amino acids: CASSLTGLDTEAFF.

The chain carries TRBV29-1 and TRBJ1-1; D may be TRBD1 (5 bases). V shed 3 bases and J shed 13 bases, with 15 bases lying between them. The CDR3 is 11 residues long. The germline gives CDR1 SQVTM, CDR2 ANQGSEA. The DNA for the CDR3 is TGCAGCGTTGAGATTGCAGGGAATGTTTTCTTT. Amino acid sequence: CSVEIAGNVFF.

This clonotype was observed a handful of times. V and J are TRBV29-1 and TRBJ1-2; a weak D match, TRBD1 (6 bases). Germline-derived CDR1 and CDR2 are SQVTM and ANQGSEA. This CDR3 is built from 11 residues. V was clipped by 8 bases and J by 3 bases, with 10 bases between them. As DNA, the CDR3 is TGCAGCCATGGGGGCGACTATGGCTACACCTTC. This sequence encodes CSHGGDYGYTF.

The CDR3 sequence is CASSLIGDRDYGYTF. In DNA, the CDR3 is TGTGCCAGCAGCTTAATTGGGGACAGGGACTATGGCTACACCTTC. The V and J genes are TRBV7-2 and TRBJ1-2; 9 bases map to TRBD1. The CDR3 is made up of 15 amino acids. Germline assignment: CDR1 SGHTA and CDR2 FQGNSA. V lost 2 bases to trimming and J lost 3 bases; unmatched junction nucleotides: 4. Combining the CDR3 with reference TRBV7-2 and TRBJ1-2 gives the whole variable domain GAGVSQSPSNKVTEKGKDVELRCDPISGHTALYWYRQSLGQGLEFLIYFQGNSAPDKSGLPSDRFSAERTGGSVSTLTIQRTQQEDSAVYLCASSLIGDRDYGYTFGSGTRLTVV.

This clonotype has ten or more counts. This chain links TRBV7-2 with TRBJ2-7; 9 nucleotides line up with TRBD2. CDR1 and CDR2 from the germline V gene are SGHTA and FQGNSA. This CDR3 region has 16 residues. V trimming: 4 bases; J trimming: 5 bases; junction bases outside the gene matches: 12. The CDR3 DNA sequence: TGTGCCAGCAGCTCCGCCTGGAGTCTAGCGGGGAACGAGCAGTACTTC. Protein product: CASSSAWSLAGNEQYF.

The J gene is TRBJ2-1, the V gene TRBV20-1, with TRBD2 identical over 10 bases. The V gene end was trimmed by 4 bases and the J gene end by 3 bases; junction bases not matched to a gene: 3. There are 14 residues in the CDR3. Germline assignment: CDR1 DFQATT and CDR2 SNEGSKA (reference sequence). The CDR3 here is CSAILAGVYNEQFF. The CDR3 coding sequence is TGCAGTGCTATCCTAGCGGGAGTCTACAATGAGCAGTTCTTC.

This rearrangement joins TRBV6-5 to TRBJ1-6, with 9 bases aligning to TRBD1. The J segment lost 10 bases and the V segment lost 2 bases, leaving 3 bases of the junction unmatched. The CDR3 loop spans 14 amino acids. Germline V lookup: CDR1 MNHEY, CDR2 SVGAGI. The DNA for the CDR3 is TGTGCCAGCAGTTACAGGGACAGGGACTCACCCCTCCACTTT. Amino acid sequence: CASSYRDRDSPLHF.